The entry that follows covers one T cell receptor (beta chain) sequence. The antigen remains unidentified. The germline CDR1 and CDR2 sequences are LGHNA and YNFKEQ. J gave up 2 bases and V 6 bases, and 2 bases lay outside the gene matches. This CDR3 has 14 residues. This record belongs to a study of cytomegalovirus exposure and HLA in healthy donors. Whole-study results and caveats: Altogether, about 160 TCR beta chains were recorded as cytomegalovirus-associated. The classifier was said to identify cytomegalovirus status with high specificity and sensitivity.

Generated by immunoSEQ multiplex PCR, the TCRdb table keeps only in-frame clones and is missing some. The repertoire consists of 190,000 or so clones, with approximately 84% occurring once and the leading ten covering 2.5% to 3.5%. Sequenced: PBMCs. The rearrangement uses TRBV4-2 and TRBJ1-3; 9 nucleotides agree with TRBD1. The sequence was obtained from a woman aged 18-35 years in good health and CMV-seropositive. The CDR3 sequence: CASRRTGAGNTIYF. CDR3 coding DNA: TGTGCCAGCAGGAGGACAGGGGCTGGAAACACCATATATTTT.